The 8 T cell receptor beta chains listed next were all sequenced from one sample in a study of regulatory T cells in long-lasting Graves disease. Time point of the sample: newly diagnosed GD, antithyroid drugs for less than 3 months. The TCR library was prepared using RNA isolated from PBMCs. HTBI primers from iRepertoire and Arm-PCR of CDR3 regions yielded the TCR beta libraries. TCRdb used MiXCR to reprocess the multiplex PCR reads, holding one entry per CDR3 protein. The sample contains about 430,000 distinct CDR3 sequences, approximately 16% of which appear only once. The same sample was also used in a study of T cells in Graves' hyperthyroidism and ophthalmopathy.

Sequenced here: peripheral blood mononuclear cells (PBMCs), sampled at new diagnosis, from a patient treated with antithyroid drugs. These TCRs come from a woman in her 40s with Graves disease.

This clonotype was seen a few times. The chain joins TRBV6-1 to TRBJ2-1; TRBD2 agrees at 9 bases. J lost 9 bases, V lost 8 bases, and 14 bases had no gene match. CDR1 MNHNS and CDR2 SASEGT come from the germline V gene. This CDR3 is built from 15 residues. CDR3 region: CASGSSGSFPSEQFF. The DNA of the CDR3 is TGTGCCAGCGGGAGTAGCGGGAGCTTTCCCAGTGAGCAGTTCTTC.

This clonotype was recorded once. The rearrangement joins TRBV27 to TRBJ1-2; D is uncertain. From germline, CDR1 is MNHEY and CDR2 SMNVEV (reference sequence). This CDR3 contains 15 residues. V was pared by 9 bases and J by 6 bases, with 23 bases between. The CDR3 reads CASWPSGSLGNGYTF. CDR3 DNA sequence: TGTGCCAGTTGGCCATCCGGGAGCCTGGGGAATGGCTACACCTTC.

The table lists this clonotype with many counts. This chain connects TRBV12-5 to TRBJ2-1; either TRBD1 or TRBD2 may fit D (7 bases each). V lost 7 bases and J 4 bases, leaving 14 bases between the germline ends. The CDR3 covers 14 residues. From germline, CDR1 is LGHNT and CDR2 FRNRAP. As DNA, the CDR3 is TGTGCTAGTGTGGGGGGGACAGTATACAATGAGCAGTTCTTC. It codes for CASVGGTVYNEQFF.

This clonotype was picked up a small number of times. This rearrangement joins TRBV4-1 to TRBJ1-2; D unresolved. Trimming took 4 bases from V and 5 from J, leaving 17 bases between them. The CDR3 length is 15 residues. Germline V gene lookup returns CDR1 MGHRA and CDR2 YSYEKL. The CDR3 DNA is TGCGCCAGCAGCCCCTCCCCGACGGCGGGGTATGGCTACACCTTC. Its translation is CASSPSPTAGYGYTF.

This chain links TRBV3-1 with TRBJ2-3; 11 bases are shared with TRBD2. The last part of the DNA fits TRBJ2-5 better; the J call may be wrong. The germline gives CDR1 LGHDT, CDR2 YNNKEL (reference sequence). CDR3 length: 17 residues. In DNA form, the CDR3 reads TGTGCCAGCAGCCTCGGGGGCCGACTAGCGGGACAGGGGACCCAGTACTTC. Its protein product is CASSLGGRLAGQGTQYF.

This clonotype was observed a few times. The chain has TRBV30 and TRBJ2-5, with 10 bases that match TRBD1. The germline CDR1 and CDR2 sequences are GTSNPN and SVGIG (reference sequence). The length of the CDR3 is 13 residues. Trimming took 5 bases from V and 5 from J; bases not matched to a gene: 5. The chain's CDR3 is CAWATGGTETQYF. The CDR3 DNA reads as TGTGCCTGGGCGACAGGGGGCACGGAGACCCAGTACTTC. The full variable domain, completed using reference TRBV30 and TRBJ2-5, is SQTIHQWPATLVQPVGSPLSLECTVEGTSNPNLYWYRQAAGRGLQLLFYSVGIGQISSEVPQNLSASRPQDRQFILSSKKLLLSDSGFYLCAWATGGTETQYFGPGTRLLVL.

Of note for this clonotype: This may be a read error, as it is one base from a much larger clone. The J gene is TRBJ1-1, the V gene TRBV11-2; D uncertain. CDR1 and CDR2 (germline): SGHAT, FQNNGV. The CDR3 is 15 residues long. In DNA form, the CDR3 reads TGTGCCAGCAGCTTAGATAGTGGGATGAACACTAAAGCTTTCTTT. It codes for CASSLDSGMNTKAFF.

On this clonotype itself: This may arise from a read error, as a much more abundant clone is one base away. J is TRBJ2-1 and V is TRBV28, with TRBD2 identical over 14 bases. Germline lookup yields CDR1 MDHEN and CDR2 SYDVKM. V was pared by 10 bases and J by 2 bases, with 10 bases of the junction left unmatched. This CDR3 spans 17 amino acids. The CDR3 sequence: CATPRRLAGGAYNEQFF. CDR3 nucleotides: TGTGCCACTCCCAGAAGACTAGCGGGAGGGGCCTACAATGAGCAGTTCTTC.